This T cell receptor (beta chain) was recovered during a study of T-cell memory formation after mild COVID-19. Broader study findings: Detection of some responders pre-infection suggested pre-existing cross-reactive memory T cells participated.

TCRdb re-called the 5' RACE reads through MiXCR, storing one row per CDR3 protein. The table has around 300,000 distinct CDR3 sequences, approximately 15% seen once. This clonotype was seen a few times. The antigen is unknown. The origin of this receptor is a man younger than 30 who had mild COVID-19 (a few samples of this study predate the infection). Cell type and time point are not known. Sequenced sample: PBMCs or a T cell subset sorted from them (not recorded which).

The CDR3 loop reads CASSPSANTGELFF. DNA for the CDR3: TGTGCCAGCAGCCCCAGTGCGAACACCGGGGAGCTGTTTTTT. V usage is TRBV7-3 and J usage is TRBJ2-2; D is undetermined. V dropped 5 bases and J dropped 0 bases, with 7 bases sitting between them. The CDR3 loop spans 14 amino acids. Germline V CDR1 and CDR2: SGHTA, FQGTGA.